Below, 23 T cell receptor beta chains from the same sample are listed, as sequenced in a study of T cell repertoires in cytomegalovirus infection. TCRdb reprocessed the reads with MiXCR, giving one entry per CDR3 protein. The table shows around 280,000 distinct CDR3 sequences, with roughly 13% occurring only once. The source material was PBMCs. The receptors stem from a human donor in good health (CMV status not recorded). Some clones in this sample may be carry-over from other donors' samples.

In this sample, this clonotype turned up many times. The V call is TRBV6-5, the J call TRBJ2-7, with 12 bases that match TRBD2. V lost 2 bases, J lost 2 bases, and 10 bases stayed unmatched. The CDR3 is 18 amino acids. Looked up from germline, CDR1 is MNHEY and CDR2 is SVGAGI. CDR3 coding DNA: TGTGCCAGCAGTTACCATATTAGAGGACTAGCGGGAACCTACGAGCAGTACTTC. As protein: CASSYHIRGLAGTYEQYF.

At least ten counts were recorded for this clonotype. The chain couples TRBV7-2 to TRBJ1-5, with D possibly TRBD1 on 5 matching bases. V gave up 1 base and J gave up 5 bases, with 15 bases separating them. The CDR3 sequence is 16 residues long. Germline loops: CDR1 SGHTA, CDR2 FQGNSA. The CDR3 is CASSLGKAAGHQPQHF. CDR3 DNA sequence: TGTGCCAGCAGCTTAGGGAAGGCAGCGGGGCATCAGCCCCAGCATTTT.

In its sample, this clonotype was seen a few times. The CDR3 reads CASSVGSDPSYNEQFF. For the CDR3, the DNA is TGTGCCAGCAGCGTAGGCTCGGACCCCTCCTACAATGAGCAGTTCTTC. This chain joins TRBV9 and TRBJ2-1; D call uncertain. The CDR3 is made up of 16 amino acids. V was cut by 0 bases and J by 0 bases, with 10 bases left in between. The V gene's germline CDR1 is SGDLS and CDR2 YYNGEE.

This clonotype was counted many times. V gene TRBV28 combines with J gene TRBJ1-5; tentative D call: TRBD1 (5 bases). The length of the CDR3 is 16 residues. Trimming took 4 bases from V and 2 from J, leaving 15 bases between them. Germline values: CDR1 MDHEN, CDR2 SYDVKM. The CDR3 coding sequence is TGTGCCAGCAGTTCGAAGCGCAGGGCCGGCAATCAGCCCCAGCATTTT. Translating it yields CASSSKRRAGNQPQHF.

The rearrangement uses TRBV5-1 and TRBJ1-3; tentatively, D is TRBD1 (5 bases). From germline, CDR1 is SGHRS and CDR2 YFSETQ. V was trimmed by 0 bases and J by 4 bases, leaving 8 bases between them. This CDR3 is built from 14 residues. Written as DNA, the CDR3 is TGCGCCAGCAGCTTGGAGGGGTCGGGAAACACCATATATTTT. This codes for CASSLEGSGNTIYF.

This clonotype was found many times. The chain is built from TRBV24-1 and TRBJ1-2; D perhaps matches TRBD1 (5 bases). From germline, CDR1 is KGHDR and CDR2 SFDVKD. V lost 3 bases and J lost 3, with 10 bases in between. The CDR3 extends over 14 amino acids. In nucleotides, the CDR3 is TGTGCCACCAGTGATGTAGGGGCGGACTATGGCTACACCTTC. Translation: CATSDVGADYGYTF.

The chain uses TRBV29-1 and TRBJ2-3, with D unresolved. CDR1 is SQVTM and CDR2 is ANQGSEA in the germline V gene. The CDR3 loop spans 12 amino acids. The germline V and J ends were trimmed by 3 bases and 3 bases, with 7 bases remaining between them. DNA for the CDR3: TGCAGCGTTGAGGGGTCGACAGATACGCAGTATTTT. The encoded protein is CSVEGSTDTQYF.

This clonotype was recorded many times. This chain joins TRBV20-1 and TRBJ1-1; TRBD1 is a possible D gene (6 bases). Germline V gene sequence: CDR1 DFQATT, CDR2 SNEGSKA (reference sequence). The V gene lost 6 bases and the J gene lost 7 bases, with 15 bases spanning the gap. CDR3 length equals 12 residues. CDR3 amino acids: CSADNRAGEAFF. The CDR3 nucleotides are TGCAGTGCCGATAACAGGGCGGGTGAAGCTTTCTTT.

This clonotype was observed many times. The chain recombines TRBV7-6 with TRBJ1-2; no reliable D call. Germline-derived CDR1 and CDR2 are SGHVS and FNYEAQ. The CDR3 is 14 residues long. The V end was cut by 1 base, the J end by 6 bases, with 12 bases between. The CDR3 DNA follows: TGTGCCAGCAGCTTAGACCCCAAAGGCAATGGCTACACCTTC. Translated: CASSLDPKGNGYTF. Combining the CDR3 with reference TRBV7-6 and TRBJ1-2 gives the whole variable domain GAGVSQSPRYKVTKRGQDVALRCDPISGHVSLYWYRQALGQGPEFLTYFNYEAQQDKSGLPNDRFSAERPEGSISTLTIQRTEQRDSAMYRCASSLDPKGNGYTFGSGTRLTVV.

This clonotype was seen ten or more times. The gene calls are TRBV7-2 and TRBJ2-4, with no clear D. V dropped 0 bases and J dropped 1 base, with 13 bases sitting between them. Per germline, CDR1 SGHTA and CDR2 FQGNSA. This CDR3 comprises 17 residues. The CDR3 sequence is CASSLARSGLAKNIQYF. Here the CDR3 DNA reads TGTGCCAGCAGCTTAGCTCGCTCGGGTCTGGCCAAAAACATTCAGTACTTC.

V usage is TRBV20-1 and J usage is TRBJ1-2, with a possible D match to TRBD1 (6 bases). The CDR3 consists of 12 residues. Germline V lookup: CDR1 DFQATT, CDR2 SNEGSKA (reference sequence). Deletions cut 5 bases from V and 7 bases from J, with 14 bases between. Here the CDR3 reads CSALAGGRGYTF. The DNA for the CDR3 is TGCAGTGCTTTAGCCGGGGGCCGTGGCTACACCTTC.

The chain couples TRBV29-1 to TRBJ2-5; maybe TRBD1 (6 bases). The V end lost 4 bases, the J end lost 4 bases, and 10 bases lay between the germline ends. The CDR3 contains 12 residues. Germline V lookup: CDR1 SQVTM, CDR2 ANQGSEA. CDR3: CSVAQGRETQYF. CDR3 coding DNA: TGCAGCGTTGCTCAGGGGAGAGAGACCCAGTACTTC.

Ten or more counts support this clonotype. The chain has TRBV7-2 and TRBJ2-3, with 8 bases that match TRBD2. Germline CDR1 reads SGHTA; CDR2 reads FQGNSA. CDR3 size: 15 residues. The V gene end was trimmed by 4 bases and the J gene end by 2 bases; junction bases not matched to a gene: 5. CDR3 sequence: CASSSLAAVTDTQYF. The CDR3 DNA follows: TGTGCCAGCAGCTCACTAGCGGCCGTCACAGATACGCAGTATTTT.

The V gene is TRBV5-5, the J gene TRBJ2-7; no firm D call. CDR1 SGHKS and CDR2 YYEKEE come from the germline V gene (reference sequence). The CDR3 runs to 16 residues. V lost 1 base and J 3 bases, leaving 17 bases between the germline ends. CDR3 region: CASSLNTHVGLYEQYF. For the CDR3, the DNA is TGTGCCAGCAGCTTGAACACCCATGTGGGCCTCTACGAGCAGTACTTC.

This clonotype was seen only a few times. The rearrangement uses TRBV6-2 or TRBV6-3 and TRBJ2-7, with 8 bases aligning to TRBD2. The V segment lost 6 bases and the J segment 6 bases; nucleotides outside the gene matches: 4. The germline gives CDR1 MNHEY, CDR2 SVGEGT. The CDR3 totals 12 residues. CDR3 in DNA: TGTGCCAGCAGCCGTACTAGCGGCGAGCAGTACTTC. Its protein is CASSRTSGEQYF.

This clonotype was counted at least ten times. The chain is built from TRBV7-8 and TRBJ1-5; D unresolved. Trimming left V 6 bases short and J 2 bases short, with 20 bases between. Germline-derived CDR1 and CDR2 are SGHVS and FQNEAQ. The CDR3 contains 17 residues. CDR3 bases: TGTGCCAGCAGAGCTTTCGGAAGGGAGGGAGGCAATCAGCCCCAGCATTTT. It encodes CASRAFGREGGNQPQHF.

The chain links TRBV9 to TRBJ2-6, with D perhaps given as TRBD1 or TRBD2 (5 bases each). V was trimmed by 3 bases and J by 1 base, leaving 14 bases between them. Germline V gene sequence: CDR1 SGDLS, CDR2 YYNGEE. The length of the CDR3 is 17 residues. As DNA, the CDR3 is TGTGCCAGCAGCGGCCGGGACGGAGTTTCTGGGGCCAACGTCCTGACTTTC. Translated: CASSGRDGVSGANVLTF.

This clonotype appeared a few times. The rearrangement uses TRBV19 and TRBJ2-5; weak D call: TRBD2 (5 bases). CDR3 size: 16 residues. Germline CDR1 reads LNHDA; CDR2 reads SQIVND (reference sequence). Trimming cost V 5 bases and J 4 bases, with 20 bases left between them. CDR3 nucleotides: TGTGCCAGTAGTGCCCCGGGGAGAACGGAGCGAGAGACCCAGTACTTC. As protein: CASSAPGRTERETQYF.

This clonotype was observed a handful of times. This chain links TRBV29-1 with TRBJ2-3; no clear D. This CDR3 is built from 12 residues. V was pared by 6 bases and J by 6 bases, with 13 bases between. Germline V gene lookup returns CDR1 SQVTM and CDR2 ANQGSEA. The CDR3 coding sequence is TGCAGCGTGGAGTGGGCCCCCGATACGCAGTATTTT. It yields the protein CSVEWAPDTQYF.

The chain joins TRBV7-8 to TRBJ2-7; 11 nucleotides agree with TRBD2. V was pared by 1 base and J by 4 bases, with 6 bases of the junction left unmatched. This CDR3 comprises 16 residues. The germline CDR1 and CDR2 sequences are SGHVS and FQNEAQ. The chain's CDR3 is CASSLELAGARYEQYF. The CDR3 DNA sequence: TGTGCCAGCAGCTTAGAACTAGCGGGAGCGCGGTACGAGCAGTACTTC.

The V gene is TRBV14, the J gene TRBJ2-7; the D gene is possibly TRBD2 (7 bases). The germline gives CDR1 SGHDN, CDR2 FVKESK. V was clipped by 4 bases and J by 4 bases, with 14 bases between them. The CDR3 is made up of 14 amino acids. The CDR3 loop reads CASSRDRGAYEQYF. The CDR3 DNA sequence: TGTGCCAGCAGCCGTGATCGGGGGGCGTACGAGCAGTACTTC.

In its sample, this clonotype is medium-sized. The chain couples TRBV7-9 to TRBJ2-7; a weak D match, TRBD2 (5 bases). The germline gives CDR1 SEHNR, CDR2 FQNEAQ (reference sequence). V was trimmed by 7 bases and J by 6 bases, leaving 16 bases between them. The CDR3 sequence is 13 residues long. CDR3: CASTHHTRSEQYF. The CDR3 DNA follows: TGTGCCAGCACCCACCACACTAGAAGCGAGCAGTACTTC.

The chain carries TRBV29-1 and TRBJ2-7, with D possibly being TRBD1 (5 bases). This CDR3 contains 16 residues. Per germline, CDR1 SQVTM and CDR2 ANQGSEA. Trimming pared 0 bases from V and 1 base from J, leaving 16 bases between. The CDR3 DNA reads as TGCAGCGTTGAAGAAGGGGTCGTTCCGGCTTCCTACGAGCAGTACTTC. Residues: CSVEEGVVPASYEQYF.